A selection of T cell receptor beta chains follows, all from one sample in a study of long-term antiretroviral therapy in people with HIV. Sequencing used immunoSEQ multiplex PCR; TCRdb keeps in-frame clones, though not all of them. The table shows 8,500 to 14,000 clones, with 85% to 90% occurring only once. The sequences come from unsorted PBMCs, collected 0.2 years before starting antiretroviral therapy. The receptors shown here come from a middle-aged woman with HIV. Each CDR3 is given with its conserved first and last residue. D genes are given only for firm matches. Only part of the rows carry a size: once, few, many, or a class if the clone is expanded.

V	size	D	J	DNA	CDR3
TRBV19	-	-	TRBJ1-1	TGTGCCAGTAGTTTCGCCGTGGACACTGAAGCTTTCTTT	CASSFAVDTEAFF
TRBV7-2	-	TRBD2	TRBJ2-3	TGTGCCAGCAGCTTAGGACTAGCGGGGGGCCAAGCCACAGATACGCAGTATTTT	CASSLGLAGGQATDTQYF
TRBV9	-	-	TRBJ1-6	TGTGCCAGCAGCGTATCAGGGGAGCATAATTCACCCCTCCACTTT	CASSVSGEHNSPLHF
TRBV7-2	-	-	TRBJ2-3	TGTGCCAGCAGCCTTCAGCGGGACACAGGTACGCAGTATTTT	CASSLQRDTGTQYF
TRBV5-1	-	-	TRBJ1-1	TGCGCCAGCAGCTTGAGGGGTCGGGGTGAAGCTTTCTTT	CASSLRGRGEAFF
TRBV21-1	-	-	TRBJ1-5	TGTGCCAGCAGCCCCCCATGGGGAAGGGCCTATCAGCCCCAGCATTTT	CASSPPWGRAYQPQHF
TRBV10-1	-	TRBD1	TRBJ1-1	TGCGCCAGCAGTGAGGCAGGGGGCAAAAGTAGCTCTGAAGCTTTCTTT	CASSEAGGKSSSEAFF
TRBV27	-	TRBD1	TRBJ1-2	TGTGCCAGCAGGCAGTATCAGGGGGCTAACTATGGCTACACCTTC	CASRQYQGANYGYTF
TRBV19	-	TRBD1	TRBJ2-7	TGTGCCAGTAGTAGGCAGGGGGAATCCTACGAGCAGTACTTC	CASSRQGESYEQYF
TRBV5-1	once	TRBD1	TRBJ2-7	TGCGCCAGCAGCTTGGGCGGGACAGGGGGCGCGGGGGAGCAGTACTTC	CASSLGGTGGAGEQYF
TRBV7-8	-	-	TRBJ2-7	TGTGCCAGCACCCGAAAACTCGCGGCGGGATCAACCTACGAGCAGTACTTC	CASTRKLAAGSTYEQYF
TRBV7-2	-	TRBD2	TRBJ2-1	TGTGCCAGCACCCCCCAGACTAGCGGGGGTAGTGAGCAGTTCTTC	CASTPQTSGGSEQFF
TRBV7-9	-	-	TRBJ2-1	TGTGCCAGCAGCTTAGCGCTATCAGGGGACAATGAGCAGTTCTTC	CASSLALSGDNEQFF
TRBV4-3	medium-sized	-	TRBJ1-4	TGCGCCAGCAGCCAAGATCTGAGCAGCGCAGAGATACTGTTTTTT	CASSQDLSSAEILFF
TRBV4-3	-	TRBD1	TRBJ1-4	TGCGCCAGCAGCATCCGCGCCCAGGGGGCGTTTGAAAAACTGTTTTTT	CASSIRAQGAFEKLFF
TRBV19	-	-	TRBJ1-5	TGTGCCAGTAGTATACGGGGACAGCCCCAGCATTTT	CASSIRGQPQHF
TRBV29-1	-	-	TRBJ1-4	TGCAGCGTGGCTCAGGGGACGACTAATGAAAAACTGTTTTTT	CSVAQGTTNEKLFF
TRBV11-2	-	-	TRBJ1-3	TGTGCCAGCGGCGCCGATAGGGGAACCAACACCATATATTTT	CASGADRGTNTIYF
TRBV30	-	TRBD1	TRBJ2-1	TGTGCCTGGAGTCGGACAGGGGGATATGTTGAGCAGTTCTTC	CAWSRTGGYVEQFF
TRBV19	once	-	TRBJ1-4	TGTGCCAGTAGTACGTCGGGGCACCGGAGTGAAAAACTGTTTTTT	CASSTSGHRSEKLFF
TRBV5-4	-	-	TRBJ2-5	TGTGCCAGCAGCGATACTGTAGGGGTCGGCGAGACCCAGTACTTC	CASSDTVGVGETQYF
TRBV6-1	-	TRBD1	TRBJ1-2	TGTGCCAGCGGGGCCGGGACAGGGTTCGGCTACACCTTC	CASGAGTGFGYTF
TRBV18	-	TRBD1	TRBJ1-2	TGTGCCAGCTCACCGACCGGGACAGGGGGCCCTAACTATGGCTACACCTTC	CASSPTGTGGPNYGYTF
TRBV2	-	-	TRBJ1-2	TGTGCCAGCAGTGAGTCTTATCGGGGAAACTATGGCTACACCTTC	CASSESYRGNYGYTF
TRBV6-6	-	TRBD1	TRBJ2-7	TGTGCCAGCAGTTACAAGCCCGACAGGGTTACCTACGAGCAGTACTTC	CASSYKPDRVTYEQYF
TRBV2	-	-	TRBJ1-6	TGTGCCAGCAGACGGAAGGGAGAGAGCTCCTATAATTCACCCCTCCACTTT	CASRRKGESSYNSPLHF
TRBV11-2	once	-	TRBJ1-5	TGTGCCAGCAGCTTAGTGAAGGTCGCCAATCAGCCCCAGCATTTT	CASSLVKVANQPQHF
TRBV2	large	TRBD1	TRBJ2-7	TGTGCCACCAACGAATATGACAGGGGAACGAAAACCTACGAGCAGTACTTC	CATNEYDRGTKTYEQYF
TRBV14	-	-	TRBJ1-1	TGTGCCAGCAGGCCCACAGGGCACACTGAAGCTTTCTTT	CASRPTGHTEAFF
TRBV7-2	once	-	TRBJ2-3	TGTGCCAGCAGCCCGCAGCTACTCAGCGGCACAGATACGCAGTATTTT	CASSPQLLSGTDTQYF
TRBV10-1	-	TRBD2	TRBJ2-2	TGCGCCAGCAGTGAGGTGGGACTAGGGGACACCGGGGAGCTGTTTTTT	CASSEVGLGDTGELFF
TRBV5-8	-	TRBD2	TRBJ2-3	TGTGCCAGCAGCTTGGGGACTAGCGGGGCGGATACGCAGTATTTT	CASSLGTSGADTQYF
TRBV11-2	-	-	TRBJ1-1	TGTGCCAGCAGCCCGAACAGAGATTACACTGAAGCTTTCTTT	CASSPNRDYTEAFF
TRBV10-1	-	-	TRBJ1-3	TGCGCCAGCAGCTCTGCAGGGAGCTCTGGAAACACCATATATTTT	CASSSAGSSGNTIYF
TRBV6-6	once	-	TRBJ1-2	TGTGCCAGCACTCCACGGGGGGAAGGTACCTATGGCTACACCTTC	CASTPRGEGTYGYTF
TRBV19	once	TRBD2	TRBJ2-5	TGTGCCAACCTCTTTAGCGGGGGGGCCGGGGAGACCCAGTACTTC	CANLFSGGAGETQYF
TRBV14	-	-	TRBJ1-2	TGTGCCAGCAGCCAAGACCCGGACGGTGGCTACACCTTC	CASSQDPDGGYTF
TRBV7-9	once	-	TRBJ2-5	TGTGCCAGCAGCTTAGCGTTTGGGGGTTTGGAGACCCAGTACTTC	CASSLAFGGLETQYF
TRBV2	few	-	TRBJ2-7	TGTGCCAGCAGTGAATGGGACACCTTTGGGGAGCAGTACTTC	CASSEWDTFGEQYF
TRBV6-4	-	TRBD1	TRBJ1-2	TGTGCCAGCAGTGACTCGATAAACAGGGGAAACCTCTATGGCTACACCTTC	CASSDSINRGNLYGYTF
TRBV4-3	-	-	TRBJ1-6	TGCGCCAGCAGCCAAGGTAAAGAGAATTCACCCCTCCACTTT	CASSQGKENSPLHF
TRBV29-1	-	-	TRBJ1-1	TGCAGCGTAGGGGGGATTAACACTGAAGCTTTCTTT	CSVGGINTEAFF
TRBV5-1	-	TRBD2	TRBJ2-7	TGCGCCAGCAGCGGAACGACTAGCCCAAGCGAGCAGTACTTC	CASSGTTSPSEQYF
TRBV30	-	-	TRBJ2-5	TGTGCCTGGAGTGAAGGAGAGACCCAGTACTTC	CAWSEGETQYF
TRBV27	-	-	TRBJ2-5	TGTGCCAGCAGTTTATCTTGGAGATTTCAAGAGACCCAGTACTTC	CASSLSWRFQETQYF
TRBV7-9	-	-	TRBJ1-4	TGTGCCAGCAGCCGGGGCGGAGGGGATCAAAAACTGTTTTTT	CASSRGGGDQKLFF
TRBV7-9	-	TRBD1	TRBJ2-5	TGTGCCAGCAGCTTAGTGGGACAGGGGGGATATGAGACCCAGTACTTC	CASSLVGQGGYETQYF
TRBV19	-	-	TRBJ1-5	TGTGCCAGTACGGCCGTCAGGGCAGGCCAGCCCCAGCATTTT	CASTAVRAGQPQHF
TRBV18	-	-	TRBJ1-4	TGTGCCAGCTCACCACTCCGCCAGCTGAATGAAAAACTGTTTTTT	CASSPLRQLNEKLFF
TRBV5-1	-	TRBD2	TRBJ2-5	TGCGCCAGCAGCTTGGGCGGAGCGGGGGCCTTCCAAGAGACCCAGTACTTC	CASSLGGAGAFQETQYF
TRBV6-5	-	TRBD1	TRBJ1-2	TGTGCCAGCAGTTACTCGGGGACAGGGGGCGCCTATGGCTACACCTTC	CASSYSGTGGAYGYTF
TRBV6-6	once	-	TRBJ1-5	TGTGCCAGCAGTTACGTATCGGGGGCTTTGGGTCAGCCCCAGCATTTT	CASSYVSGALGQPQHF